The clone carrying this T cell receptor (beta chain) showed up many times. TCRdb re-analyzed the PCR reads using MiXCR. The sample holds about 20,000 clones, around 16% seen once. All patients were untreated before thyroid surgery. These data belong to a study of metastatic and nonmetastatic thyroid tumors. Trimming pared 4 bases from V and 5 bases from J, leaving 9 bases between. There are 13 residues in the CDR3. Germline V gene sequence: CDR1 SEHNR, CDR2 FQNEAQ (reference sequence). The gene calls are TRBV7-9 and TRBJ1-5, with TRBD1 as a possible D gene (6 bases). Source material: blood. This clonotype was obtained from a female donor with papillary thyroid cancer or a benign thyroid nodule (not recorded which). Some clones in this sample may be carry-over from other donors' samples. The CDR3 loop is CASSWGPDQPQHF. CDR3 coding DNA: TGTGCCAGCAGCTGGGGGCCCGATCAGCCCCAGCATTTT.